A selection of T cell receptor beta chains follows, all from one sample in a study of neoadjuvant nivolumab and ipilimumab in lung cancer. Profiling relied on immunoSEQ multiplex PCR, and the TCRdb table lists in-frame clones only, not all of them. The sample has roughly 20,000 clones, around 87% seen once. The sample here was peripheral blood, taken before neoadjuvant nivolumab, alone or with ipilimumab. The receptors come from an adult with non-small cell lung cancer. Each CDR3 is given with its conserved first and last residue. A D gene is named only where the DNA matches it firmly. Not every row has a clone size; where given, it reads once, few, many or a size class.

v_gene	j_gene	abundance	d_gene	CDR3aa	CDR3nt
TRBV15	TRBJ2-1	-	TRBD1	CATSRGQKTNEQFF	TGTGCCACCAGCAGGGGACAGAAAACTAATGAGCAGTTCTTC
TRBV25-1	TRBJ2-7	-	-	CASSDNTHEQYF	TGTGCCAGCAGTGATAACACCCACGAGCAGTACTTC
TRBV5-1	TRBJ2-3	-	-	CASSLGIATSTDTQYF	TGCGCCAGCAGCTTGGGGATAGCCACTAGCACAGATACGCAGTATTTT
TRBV7-2	TRBJ1-2	-	-	CASSLGQVTGYTF	TGTGCCAGCAGCTTAGGCCAAGTGACCGGCTACACCTTC
TRBV7-2	TRBJ2-7	once	TRBD2	CASSYGLAGESYEQYF	TGTGCCAGCAGCTACGGACTAGCGGGAGAATCCTACGAGCAGTACTTC
TRBV30	TRBJ1-2	-	-	CAWIPTPGSDGYTF	TGTGCCTGGATCCCCACACCGGGGTCCGATGGCTACACCTTC
TRBV11-2	TRBJ2-7	-	-	CASSLGVGSYEQYF	TGTGCCAGCAGCTTAGGGGTGGGCTCCTACGAGCAGTACTTC
TRBV4-1	TRBJ2-3	once	-	CASSPSTGMMAMVSDTQYF	TGCGCCAGCAGCCCAAGCACGGGAATGATGGCAATGGTGTCCGATACGCAGTATTTT
TRBV5-8	TRBJ2-7	once	-	CASSLASGQYEQYF	TGTGCCAGCAGCTTGGCCTCAGGGCAGTACGAGCAGTACTTC
TRBV2	TRBJ1-5	-	TRBD1	CASGDRGQYQPQHF	TGTGCCAGCGGGGACAGGGGGCAGTATCAGCCCCAGCATTTT
TRBV9	TRBJ2-7	-	-	CASSPRGIYEQYF	TGTGCCAGCAGCCCACGGGGGATCTACGAGCAGTACTTC
TRBV29-1	TRBJ2-1	-	TRBD2	CSVEGGVKNNEQFF	TGCAGCGTTGAGGGGGGGGTTAAGAACAATGAGCAGTTCTTC
TRBV19	TRBJ2-1	-	-	CASSILLSGEQFF	TGTGCCAGTAGTATCTTGTTAAGTGGTGAGCAGTTCTTC
TRBV30	TRBJ1-1	-	TRBD1	CACGGQGHTEAFF	TGTGCCTGTGGGGGACAGGGGCACACTGAAGCTTTCTTT
TRBV18	TRBJ2-3	once	TRBD1	CASSPGTGRTDTQYF	TGTGCCAGCTCACCCGGGACAGGGAGGACAGATACGCAGTATTTT
TRBV18	TRBJ2-7	once	TRBD1	CASSPGQGTSEQYF	TGTGCCAGCTCACCGGGACAGGGTACGTCCGAGCAGTACTTC
TRBV11-2	TRBJ1-1	once	-	CASSPAGWTEAFF	TGTGCCAGCAGCCCGGCTGGATGGACTGAAGCTTTCTTT
TRBV30	TRBJ2-3	-	-	CAWSRRGTTDTQYF	TGTGCCTGGAGTCGGAGGGGAACCACAGATACGCAGTATTTT
TRBV30	TRBJ1-2	-	-	CAWSGTPTGRYGYTF	TGTGCCTGGAGCGGAACCCCGACAGGCCGATATGGCTACACCTTC
TRBV10-3	TRBJ1-1	-	TRBD1	CASWDRRNTEAFF	TGTGCCAGTTGGGACAGGAGGAACACTGAAGCTTTCTTT
TRBV6-6	TRBJ1-2	-	-	CASSAGRRYGYTF	TGTGCCAGCAGTGCGGGACGCCGCTATGGCTACACCTTC
TRBV14	TRBJ2-7	-	TRBD2	CASSQDNSGRAHEQYF	TGTGCCAGCAGCCAAGATAATAGCGGGAGGGCCCACGAGCAGTACTTC
TRBV18	TRBJ1-4	-	-	CASSRGTTNEKLFF	TGTGCCAGCTCAAGGGGGACAACTAATGAAAAACTGTTTTTT